A few counts support the clone carrying this T cell receptor (beta chain). What it recognizes is unknown. The data originate from a study of vaccination and CD4 T cells after COVID-19. This sample's treatment: 10-day PBMC culture with coronavirus spike peptide pools or control peptides (ViraFEST assay). At the Johns Hopkins FTIC core, DNA taken from cultured CD4+ T cells was sequenced by way of the Oncomine TCR Beta short-read assay. TCRdb re-called the PCR reads with MiXCR, one entry per CDR3 protein. The repertoire holds fewer than 15,000 distinct CDR3 sequences, with about 30% as singletons. The germline V gene encodes CDR1 DFQATT and CDR2 SNEGSKA (reference sequence). The CDR3 consists of 14 residues. V shed 5 bases and J 5 bases; nucleotides not matched to a gene: 10. Study-wide points: SARS-CoV-2-reactive clonotypes showed a nonsignificant median rise from around 20 to 38.

The material sequenced was CD4+ T cells from blood, cultured in vitro, taken after SARS-CoV-2 vaccination. The V and J genes are TRBV20-1 and TRBJ2-5, with 8 bases fitting TRBD2. This receptor was taken from a human donor who had recovered from COVID-19. CDR3 protein: CSAYNSGGGETQYF. The CDR3 nucleotides read TGCAGTGCTTACAACAGCGGCGGGGGGGAGACCCAGTACTTC.